This T cell receptor (beta chain) derives from a study of HIV-infected patients and healthy controls. General study results and limits: CDR3 sharing between individuals was lower in HIV-infected patients than in healthy controls. MAIT alpha-chain CDR3s were frequent in healthy controls, depleted in HIV+. Significant mean usage differences between HIV-infected patients and controls involved eight alpha and eight beta V genes.

This CDR3 region has 12 residues. The germline CDR1 and CDR2 sequences are GTSNPN and SVGIG (reference sequence). The germline V and J ends were trimmed by 5 bases and 2 bases, with 6 bases remaining between them. Whole blood was used without fractionation, so all unsorted peripheral T cells were included. In its sample, this clonotype was seen many times. Its cognate antigen is unknown. Reverse transcription used approximately 500 ng RNA and constant-region primers for alpha and beta. Each of the alpha and beta chains got its own library through chain-specific third strand synthesis with indices. MiXCR, run by TCRdb on the 5' RACE reads, gives a single entry per CDR3 protein. The sample holds 15,000 or so distinct CDR3 sequences, roughly a tenth seen once.

This TCR came from an adult in good health. The sequenced sample consisted of blood. The chain recombines TRBV30 with TRBJ1-4; D gene ambiguous. The CDR3 loop is CAWGRTNEKLFF. The CDR3 DNA follows: TGTGCCTGGGGGAGGACTAATGAAAAACTGTTTTTT.